These 10 T cell receptor beta chains were all obtained from the same sample, sequenced in a study of blood T cells in healthy people across ages. A J-beta primer mix and a sample-barcoded 5' primer were used in a second PCR of roughly 6 to 12 cycles. TCRdb called the 5' RACE reads again in MiXCR, with one record for every CDR3 protein. The sample lists around 800,000 distinct CDR3 sequences, about 59% seen once, with 28% in the top ten. The specimen sequenced was blood. These receptors all come from a man under 40 in good health.

This clonotype came up once. V and J are TRBV20-1 and TRBJ2-1, with D possibly being TRBD2 (7 bases). CDR3 size: 15 residues. The germline CDR1 and CDR2 sequences are DFQATT and SNEGSKA (reference sequence). V lost 3 bases and J 6 bases, leaving 18 bases between the germline ends. The CDR3 protein is CSASSLAGAGNEQFF. The CDR3 DNA reads TGCAGTGCTAGTTCGCTTGCGGGGGCCGGCAATGAGCAGTTCTTC.

Of note for this clonotype: A much more abundant neighbour one base away suggests this may be a read error. The chain has TRBV7-3 and TRBJ2-7, with unresolved D. Germline V gives CDR1 SGHTA, CDR2 FQGTGA. V lost 7 bases and J lost 3, with 4 bases in between. The CDR3 sequence is 10 residues long. The CDR3 bases are TGTGCCAGCACCTTCTACGAGCAGTACTTC. This codes for CASTFYEQYF. The entire variable domain, with the rest obtained from reference TRBV7-3 and TRBJ2-7, is as follows: GAGVSQTPSNKVTEKGKYVELRCDPISGHTALYWYRQSLGQGPEFLIYFQGTGAADDSGLPNDRFFAVRPEGSVSTLKIQRTERGDSAVYLCASTFYEQYFGPGTRLTVT.

This clonotype was picked up many times. The chain is built from TRBV11-1 and TRBJ2-2, with a tentative D call TRBD2 (5 bases). This CDR3 is built from 17 residues. The germline V and J ends were trimmed by 4 bases and 0 bases, with 15 bases remaining between them. In germline, CDR1 is SGHAT, CDR2 FQDESV (reference sequence). This CDR3 is CASSSPRGRSNTGELFF. DNA for the CDR3: TGTGCCAGCAGCTCACCCCGAGGGCGTTCGAACACCGGGGAGCTGTTTTTT.

The chain uses TRBV20-1 and TRBJ2-7, with 7 bases aligning to TRBD2. Germline V lookup: CDR1 DFQATT, CDR2 SNEGSKA (reference sequence). The length of the CDR3 is 17 residues. V lost 0 bases and J lost 1; bases outside the gene matches: 12. This chain's CDR3 is CSARDQGGDGVSYEQYF. DNA of the CDR3: TGCAGTGCTAGAGATCAGGGAGGGGACGGAGTTTCCTACGAGCAGTACTTC.

The table lists this clonotype with many counts. This sequence joins TRBV7-2 and TRBJ2-3; D is undetermined. CDR3 length equals 11 residues. Between the trimmed V and J ends, which lost 3 bases and 4 bases, there was a span of 2 bases. Germline V gene sequence: CDR1 SGHTA, CDR2 FQGNSA. CDR3 sequence: CASSLPDTQYF. The CDR3 region has the DNA TGTGCCAGCAGCTTGCCAGATACGCAGTATTTT.

V is TRBV27 and J is TRBJ2-7; 8 bases fit TRBD1. The DNA matches TRBJ2-5 better at its end, which makes the J call doubtful. The CDR3 contains 15 residues. Per germline, CDR1 MNHEY and CDR2 SMNVEV (reference sequence). The CDR3, as DNA: TGTGCCAGCAGTTTTTGGGCAGGGGGCGCGGAGACCCAGTACTTC. Amino acids: CASSFWAGGAETQYF.

V usage is TRBV4-3 and J usage is TRBJ2-1; D call uncertain. Germline CDR1 reads LGHNA; CDR2 reads YSLEER. The CDR3 is 17 amino acids. V was cut by 0 bases and J by 4 bases, with 16 bases left in between. The CDR3 here is CASSQDLLQTHYNEQFF. In DNA form, the CDR3 reads TGCGCCAGCAGCCAAGATCTCTTACAAACTCATTACAATGAGCAGTTCTTC.

The chain joins TRBV9 to TRBJ2-4; 7 nucleotides align to TRBD2. CDR1 is SGDLS and CDR2 is YYNGEE in the germline V gene. Trimming removed 0 bases from V and 13 bases from J; junction bases left unmatched: 13. The CDR3 is 15 amino acids. DNA of the CDR3: TGTGCCAGCAGCGTAGCTGGCGGGGGACTCTCGGAGCAGTACTTC. Its translation is CASSVAGGGLSEQYF.

This chain connects TRBV3-1 to TRBJ2-1, with D perhaps TRBD2 (6 bases). The germline V gene encodes CDR1 LGHDT and CDR2 YNNKEL (reference sequence). The CDR3 has 14 amino acids. Trimming shortened V by 0 bases and J by 9 bases, and 12 bases separated the two germline ends. The CDR3 DNA sequence: TGTGCCAGCAGCCAAGATGGTATGGGGGGTGAGCAGTTCTTC. Protein product: CASSQDGMGGEQFF.

J is TRBJ2-4 and V is TRBV5-1; D tentatively fits TRBD1 or TRBD2 (5 bases each). The V gene lost 3 bases and the J gene lost 3 bases, with 10 bases spanning the gap. Germline values: CDR1 SGHRS, CDR2 YFSETQ. This CDR3 is built from 14 residues. The CDR3 DNA is TGCGCCAGCAGCTACCGGGACGGCAAAAACATTCAGTACTTC. It translates to CASSYRDGKNIQYF.